These T cell receptor beta chains were read from a single sample in a study of cytomegalovirus exposure and HLA in healthy donors. TCRdb keeps only in-frame clones here, not all; method: immunoSEQ multiplex PCR. Of some 130,000 clones in the sample, around 80% were seen once. The material sequenced was PBMCs. The receptor set was obtained from a man aged 25-40 years in good health and CMV-seronegative. CDR3s include the opening cysteine and the closing phenylalanine or tryptophan. The D gene is left open where the match is weak. Clone size is shown for a subset of rows, as once, few, many or a class of expanded clone.

cdr3_nt	cdr3_aa	j_call	d_call	v_call	clone_size
TGTGCCAGCAGTGTCCTCGCTAACAATGAGCAGTTCTTC	CASSVLANNEQFF	TRBJ2-1	.	TRBV7-9	.
TGTGCCAGCAGCCAAAACAATCTCGTCACAGATACGCAGTATTTT	CASSQNNLVTDTQYF	TRBJ2-3	.	TRBV7-2	.
TGTGCCAGTAGTACATGGCAGGGGGCCACTCAGCCCCAGCATTTT	CASSTWQGATQPQHF	TRBJ1-5	TRBD1	TRBV19	.
TGTGCCAGCAGCGAACGATGGGGAGGGCACGGGAGTAAATTCTTC	CASSERWGGHGSKFF	TRBJ2-1	TRBD2	TRBV7-2	.
TGTGCCAGCAGTCAGACAGGGGCATATGGCTACACCTTC	CASSQTGAYGYTF	TRBJ1-2	TRBD1	TRBV6-5	.
TGTGCCTGGAGTGGGCCCAGGGGTGAGCAGTTCTTC	CAWSGPRGEQFF	TRBJ2-1	.	TRBV30	once
TGTGCCAGCGGACAGGGGGAGATTGAAGCTTTCTTT	CASGQGEIEAFF	TRBJ1-1	TRBD1	TRBV11-2	.
TGTGCCAGCAGCTTAGCGGCCCACGAGCAGTACTTC	CASSLAAHEQYF	TRBJ2-7	.	TRBV7-9	.
TGCGCCAGCAGTCAGAGGGGGCAGAAGGGCTACACCTTC	CASSQRGQKGYTF	TRBJ1-2	TRBD1	TRBV23-1	.
TGTGCCAGCAGTTACCGGGGGGTTAATACTGAAGCTTTCTTT	CASSYRGVNTEAFF	TRBJ1-1	.	TRBV6-5	.
TGTGCCAGCAGTCTGACGGGGGGCGGCTATGGCTACACCTTC	CASSLTGGGYGYTF	TRBJ1-2	.	TRBV28	.
TGTGCCAGCACGACGGACAGTATCGCCTATGGCTACACCTTC	CASTTDSIAYGYTF	TRBJ1-2	.	TRBV6-5	once
TGTGCCAGCAGCACCCAGGGGGCCAAATTCGGCACAGATACGCAGTATTTT	CASSTQGAKFGTDTQYF	TRBJ2-3	.	TRBV21-1	once
TGTGCCAGCAGCGGAGGGCTTGCATCCTACAATGAGCAGTTCTTC	CASSGGLASYNEQFF	TRBJ2-1	.	TRBV9	.
TGTGCCAGCAGTTACGGGGGACAGGCAAACATTCAGTACTTC	CASSYGGQANIQYF	TRBJ2-4	TRBD1	TRBV6-5	.
TGCGCCAGCAGCCAAGATATCAGCGGGGCAATTTACGAGCAGTACTTC	CASSQDISGAIYEQYF	TRBJ2-7	TRBD2	TRBV4-3	.
TGCAGCGTCGGTGGACTAGCAGGTTTTAACGTCTACAATGAGCAGTTCTTC	CSVGGLAGFNVYNEQFF	TRBJ2-1	TRBD2	TRBV29-1	few
TGTGCCATCAGTGACCCGGGACAGAACACTGAAGCTTTCTTT	CAISDPGQNTEAFF	TRBJ1-1	.	TRBV10-3	few
TGTGCCAGCAGCCTATCGGCTGGGCAAACTTTCTTT	CASSLSAGQTFF	TRBJ1-1	.	TRBV6-1	once
TGTGCCAGCAGCTCACAAGCAGGGTATAGCAATCAGCCCCAGCATTTT	CASSSQAGYSNQPQHF	TRBJ1-5	.	TRBV7-2	.
TGTGCCAGCAGTTTATCCGGTGCCTACAATGAGCAGTTCTTC	CASSLSGAYNEQFF	TRBJ2-1	.	TRBV27	.
TGTGCCAGTAGTATAGGGGGACAGACCTATGGCTACACCTTC	CASSIGGQTYGYTF	TRBJ1-2	TRBD1	TRBV19	.